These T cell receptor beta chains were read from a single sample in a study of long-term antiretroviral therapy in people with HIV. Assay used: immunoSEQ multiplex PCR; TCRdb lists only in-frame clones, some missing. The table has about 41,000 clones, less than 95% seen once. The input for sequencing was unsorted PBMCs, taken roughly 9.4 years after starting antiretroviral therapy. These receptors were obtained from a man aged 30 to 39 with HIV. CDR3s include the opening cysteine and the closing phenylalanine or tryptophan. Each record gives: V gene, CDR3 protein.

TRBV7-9,CASSRAGTRSEQYF
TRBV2,CAKGGGYEQYF
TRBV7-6,CASSLVRGEQFF
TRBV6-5,CASSYGESGNTIYF
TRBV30,CAWSAGQYNSPLHF
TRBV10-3,CAISSRVGELFF
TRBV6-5,CASSYSGQGAGYEQYF
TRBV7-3,CASSAGLAGPRETQYF
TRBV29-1,CSVEDQSGEAQYF
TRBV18,CASSRQGVNQPQHF
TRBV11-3,CASSFPRDRSYEQYF
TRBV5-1,CASSPRYSPNEKLFF
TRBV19,CASSMAYYNSPLHF
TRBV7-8,CASSLGRDQPQHF